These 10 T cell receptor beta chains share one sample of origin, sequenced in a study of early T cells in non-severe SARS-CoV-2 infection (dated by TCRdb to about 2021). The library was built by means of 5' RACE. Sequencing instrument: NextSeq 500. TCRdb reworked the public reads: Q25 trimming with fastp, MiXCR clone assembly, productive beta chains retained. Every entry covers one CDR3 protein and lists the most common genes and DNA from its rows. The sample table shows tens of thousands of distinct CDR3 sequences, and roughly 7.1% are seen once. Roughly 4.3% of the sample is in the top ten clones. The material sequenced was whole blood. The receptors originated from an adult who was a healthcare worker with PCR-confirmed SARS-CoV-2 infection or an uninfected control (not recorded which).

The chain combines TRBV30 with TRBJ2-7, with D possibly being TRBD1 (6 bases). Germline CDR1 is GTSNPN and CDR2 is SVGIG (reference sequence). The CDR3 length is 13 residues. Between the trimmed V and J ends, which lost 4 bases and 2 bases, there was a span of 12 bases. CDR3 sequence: CAWTMGATYEQYF. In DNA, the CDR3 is TGTGCCTGGACGATGGGGGCAACCTACGAGCAGTACTTC.

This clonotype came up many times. CDR3 amino acids: CASSLTSGGGTDTQYF. The CDR3 DNA follows: TGTGCCAGCAGCCTAACTAGCGGGGGGGGCACAGATACGCAGTATTTT. V gene TRBV4-2 combines with J gene TRBJ2-3; TRBD2 agrees at 13 bases. V shed 4 bases and J 1 base; nucleotides not matched to a gene: 2. CDR1 is LGHNA, CDR2 YNFKEQ, per germline. The CDR3 has 16 amino acids.

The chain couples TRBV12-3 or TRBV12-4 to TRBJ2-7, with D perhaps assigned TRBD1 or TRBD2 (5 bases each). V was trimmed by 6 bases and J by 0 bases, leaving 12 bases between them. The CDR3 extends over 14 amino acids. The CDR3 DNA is TGTGCCAGCAGCCAGGGCGGAGGCTCCTACGAGCAGTACTTC. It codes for CASSQGGGSYEQYF.

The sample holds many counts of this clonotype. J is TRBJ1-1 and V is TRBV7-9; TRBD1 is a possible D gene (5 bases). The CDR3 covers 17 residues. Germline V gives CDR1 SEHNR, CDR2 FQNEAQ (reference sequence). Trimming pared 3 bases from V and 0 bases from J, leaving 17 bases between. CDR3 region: CASSLGGLGRMNTEAFF. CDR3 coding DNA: TGTGCCAGCAGCTTGGGAGGGTTGGGGCGCATGAACACTGAAGCTTTCTTT.

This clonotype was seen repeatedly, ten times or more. The CDR3 reads CASSPDSVSTEAFF. In nucleotides, the CDR3 is TGTGCCAGCAGCCCAGACAGTGTGAGCACTGAAGCTTTCTTT. This chain joins TRBV5-5 and TRBJ1-1, with a tentative D call TRBD1 (5 bases). Trimming removed 4 bases from V and 4 bases from J, with 14 bases in between. Germline lookup yields CDR1 SGHKS and CDR2 YYEKEE (reference sequence). The CDR3 spans 14 residues.

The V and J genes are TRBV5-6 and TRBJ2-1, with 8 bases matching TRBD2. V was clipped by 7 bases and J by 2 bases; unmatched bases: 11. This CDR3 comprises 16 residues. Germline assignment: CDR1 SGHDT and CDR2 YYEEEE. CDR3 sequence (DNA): TGTGCCAGCCGCCTCCGTTTCGGGGGGGCCTACAATGAGCAGTTCTTC. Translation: CASRLRFGGAYNEQFF.

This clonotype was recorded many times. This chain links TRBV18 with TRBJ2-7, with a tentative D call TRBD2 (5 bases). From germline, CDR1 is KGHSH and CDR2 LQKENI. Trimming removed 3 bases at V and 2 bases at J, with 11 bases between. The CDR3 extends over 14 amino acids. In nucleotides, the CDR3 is TGTGCCAGCTCACCGGTGAGGGATCCCTACGAGCAGTACTTC. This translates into CASSPVRDPYEQYF. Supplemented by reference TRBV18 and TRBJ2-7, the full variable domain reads NAGVMQNPRHLVRRRGQEARLRCSPMKGHSHVYWYRQLPEEGLKFMVYLQKENIIDESGMPKERFSAEFPKEGPSILRIQQVVRGDSAAYFCASSPVRDPYEQYFGPGTRLTVT.

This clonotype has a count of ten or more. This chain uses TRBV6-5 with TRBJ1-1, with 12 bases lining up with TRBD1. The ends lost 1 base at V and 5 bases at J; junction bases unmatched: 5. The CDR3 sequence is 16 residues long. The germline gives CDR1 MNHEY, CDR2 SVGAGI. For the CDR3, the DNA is TGTGCCAGCAGTTACTGGGGGGGACAGGGGGCGACTGAAGCTTTCTTT. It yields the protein CASSYWGGQGATEAFF.

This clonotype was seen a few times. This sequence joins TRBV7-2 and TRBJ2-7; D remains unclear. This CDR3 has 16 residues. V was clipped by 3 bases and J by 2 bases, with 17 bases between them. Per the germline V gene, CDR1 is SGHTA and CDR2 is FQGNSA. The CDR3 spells CASSFSDPSDAYEQYF. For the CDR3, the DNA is TGTGCCAGCAGCTTCTCCGACCCCAGCGACGCCTACGAGCAGTACTTC.

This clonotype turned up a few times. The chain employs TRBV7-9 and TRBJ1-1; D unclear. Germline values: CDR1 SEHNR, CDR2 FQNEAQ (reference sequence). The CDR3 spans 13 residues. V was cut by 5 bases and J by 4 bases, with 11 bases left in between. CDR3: CASSLEGGTEAFF. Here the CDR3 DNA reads TGTGCCAGCAGCCTAGAAGGTGGCACTGAAGCTTTCTTT.